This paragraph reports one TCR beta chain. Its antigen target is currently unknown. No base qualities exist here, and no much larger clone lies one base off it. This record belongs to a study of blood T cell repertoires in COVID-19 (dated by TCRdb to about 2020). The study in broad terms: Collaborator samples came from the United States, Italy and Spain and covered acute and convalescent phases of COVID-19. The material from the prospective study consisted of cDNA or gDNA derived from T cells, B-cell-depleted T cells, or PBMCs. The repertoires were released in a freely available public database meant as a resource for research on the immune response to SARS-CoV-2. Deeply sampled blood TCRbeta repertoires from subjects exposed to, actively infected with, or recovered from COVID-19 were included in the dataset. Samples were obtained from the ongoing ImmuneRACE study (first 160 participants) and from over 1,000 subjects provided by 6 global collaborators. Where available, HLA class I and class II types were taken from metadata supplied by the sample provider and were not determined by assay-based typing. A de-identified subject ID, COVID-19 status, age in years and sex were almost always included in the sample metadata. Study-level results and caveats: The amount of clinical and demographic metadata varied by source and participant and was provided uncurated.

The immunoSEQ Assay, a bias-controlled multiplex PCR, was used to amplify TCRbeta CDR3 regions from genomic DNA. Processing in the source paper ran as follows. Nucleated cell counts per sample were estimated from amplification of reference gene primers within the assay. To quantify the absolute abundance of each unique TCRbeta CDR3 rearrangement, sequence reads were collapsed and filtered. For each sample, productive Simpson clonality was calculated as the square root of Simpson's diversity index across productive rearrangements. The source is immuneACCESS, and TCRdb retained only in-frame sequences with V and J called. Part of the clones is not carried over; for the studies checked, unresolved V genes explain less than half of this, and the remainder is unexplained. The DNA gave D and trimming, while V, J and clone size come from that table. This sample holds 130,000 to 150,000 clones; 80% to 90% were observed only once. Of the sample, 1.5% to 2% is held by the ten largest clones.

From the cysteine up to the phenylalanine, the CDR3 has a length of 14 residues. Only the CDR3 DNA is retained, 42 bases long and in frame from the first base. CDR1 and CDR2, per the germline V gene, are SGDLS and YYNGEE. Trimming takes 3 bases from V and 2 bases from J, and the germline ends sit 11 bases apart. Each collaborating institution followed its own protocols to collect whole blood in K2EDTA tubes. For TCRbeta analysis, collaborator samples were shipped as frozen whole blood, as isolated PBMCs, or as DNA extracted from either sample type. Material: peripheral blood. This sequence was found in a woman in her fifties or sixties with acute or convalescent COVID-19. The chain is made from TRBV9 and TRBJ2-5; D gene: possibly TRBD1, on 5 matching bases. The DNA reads TGTGCCAGCAGCGGGCTGGGGCCTCAAGAGACCCAGTACTTC. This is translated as CASSGLGPQETQYF.